This TCR beta chain was sequenced during a study of neoadjuvant anti-PD-1 for oral cavity cancer. The method was immunoSEQ multiplex PCR; TCRdb's version includes in-frame clones alone and lacks a portion of them. The repertoire has under 15,000 clones, more than 60% of them found once; the top ten carry 2% to 2.5%. Germline assignment: CDR1 SGHRS and CDR2 YFSETQ. J lost 2 bases, V lost 4 bases, and 11 bases had no gene match. The CDR3 consists of 16 residues. Stage II-IVA oral cavity squamous cell carcinoma was new and untreated by systemic or radiation therapy. Patients had HPV-negative, locally advanced oral cavity squamous cell carcinoma. Analysis of PBMCs was direct, with no culture step.

The material was PBMCs, obtained before nivolumab (anti-PD-1) treatment. The TCR was taken from a person between 40 and 80 years old with oral cavity squamous cell carcinoma. V and J are TRBV5-1 and TRBJ2-5; 7 bases map to TRBD2. This chain's CDR3 is CASSPFPSGRQETQYF. The CDR3 DNA is TGCGCCAGCAGCCCATTCCCTAGCGGACGTCAAGAGACCCAGTACTTC.